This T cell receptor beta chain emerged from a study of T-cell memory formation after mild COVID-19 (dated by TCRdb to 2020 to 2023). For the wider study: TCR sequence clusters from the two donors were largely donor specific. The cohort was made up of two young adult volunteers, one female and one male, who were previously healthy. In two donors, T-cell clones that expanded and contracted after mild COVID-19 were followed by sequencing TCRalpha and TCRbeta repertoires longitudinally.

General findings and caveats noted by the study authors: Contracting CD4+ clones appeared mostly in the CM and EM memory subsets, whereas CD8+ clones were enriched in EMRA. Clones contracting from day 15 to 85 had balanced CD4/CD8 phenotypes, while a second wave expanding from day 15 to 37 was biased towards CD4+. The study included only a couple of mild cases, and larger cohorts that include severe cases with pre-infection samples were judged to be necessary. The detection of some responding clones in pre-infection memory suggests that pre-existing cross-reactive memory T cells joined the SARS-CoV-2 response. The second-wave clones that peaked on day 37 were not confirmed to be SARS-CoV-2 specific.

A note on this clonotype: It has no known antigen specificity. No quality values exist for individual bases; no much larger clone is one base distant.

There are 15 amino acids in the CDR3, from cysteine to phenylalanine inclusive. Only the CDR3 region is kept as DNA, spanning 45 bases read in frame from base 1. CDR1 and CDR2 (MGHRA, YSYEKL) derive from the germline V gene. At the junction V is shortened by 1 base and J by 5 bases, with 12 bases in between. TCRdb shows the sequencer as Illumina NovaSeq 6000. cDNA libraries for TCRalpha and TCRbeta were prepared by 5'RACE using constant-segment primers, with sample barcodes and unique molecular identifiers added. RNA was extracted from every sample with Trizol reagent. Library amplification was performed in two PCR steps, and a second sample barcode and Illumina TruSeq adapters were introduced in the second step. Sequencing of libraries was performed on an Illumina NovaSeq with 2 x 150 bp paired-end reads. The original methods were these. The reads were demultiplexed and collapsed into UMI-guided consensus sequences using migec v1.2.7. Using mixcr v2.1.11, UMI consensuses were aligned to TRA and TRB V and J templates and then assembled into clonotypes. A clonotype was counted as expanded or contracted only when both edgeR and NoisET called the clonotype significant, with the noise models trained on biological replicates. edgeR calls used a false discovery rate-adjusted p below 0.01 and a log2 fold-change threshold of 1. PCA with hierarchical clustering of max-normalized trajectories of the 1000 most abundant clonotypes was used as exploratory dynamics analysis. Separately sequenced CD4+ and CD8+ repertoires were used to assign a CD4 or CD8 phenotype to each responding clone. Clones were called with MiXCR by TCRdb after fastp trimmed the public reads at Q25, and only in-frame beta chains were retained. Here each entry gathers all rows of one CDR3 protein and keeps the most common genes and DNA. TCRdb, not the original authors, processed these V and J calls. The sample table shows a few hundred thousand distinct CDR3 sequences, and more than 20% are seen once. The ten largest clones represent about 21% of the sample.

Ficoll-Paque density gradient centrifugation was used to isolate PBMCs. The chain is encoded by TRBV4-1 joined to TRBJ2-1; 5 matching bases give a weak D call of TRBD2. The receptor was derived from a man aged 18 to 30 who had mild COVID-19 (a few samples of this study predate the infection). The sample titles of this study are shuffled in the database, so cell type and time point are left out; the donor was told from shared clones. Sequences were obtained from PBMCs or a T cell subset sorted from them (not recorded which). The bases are TGCGCCAGCAGCCAAGGAGCGGTCAGCAACAATGAGCAGTTCTTC. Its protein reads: CASSQGAVSNNEQFF.